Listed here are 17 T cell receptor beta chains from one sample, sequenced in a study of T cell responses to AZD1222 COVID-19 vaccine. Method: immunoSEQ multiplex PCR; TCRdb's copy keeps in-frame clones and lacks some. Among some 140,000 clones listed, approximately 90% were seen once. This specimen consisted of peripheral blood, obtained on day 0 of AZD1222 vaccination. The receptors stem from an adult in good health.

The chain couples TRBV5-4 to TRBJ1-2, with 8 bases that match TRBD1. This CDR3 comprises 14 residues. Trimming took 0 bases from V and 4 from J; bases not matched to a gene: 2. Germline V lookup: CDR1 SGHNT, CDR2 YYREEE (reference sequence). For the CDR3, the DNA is TGTGCCAGCAGCTTGGCGGGACAGGTCTATGGCTACACCTTC. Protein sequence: CASSLAGQVYGYTF.

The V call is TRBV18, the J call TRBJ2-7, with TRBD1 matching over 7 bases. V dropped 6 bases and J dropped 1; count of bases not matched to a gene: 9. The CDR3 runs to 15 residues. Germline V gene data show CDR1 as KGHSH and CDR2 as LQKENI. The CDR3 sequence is CASSRQGDVSYEQYF. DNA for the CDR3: TGTGCCAGCTCCCGTCAGGGGGATGTATCCTACGAGCAGTACTTC.

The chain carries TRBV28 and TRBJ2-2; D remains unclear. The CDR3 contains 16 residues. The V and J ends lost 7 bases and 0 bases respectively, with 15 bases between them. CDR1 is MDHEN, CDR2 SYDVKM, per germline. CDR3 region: CASTPASAPNTGELFF. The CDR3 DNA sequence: TGTGCCAGCACCCCGGCCTCGGCACCGAACACCGGGGAGCTGTTTTTT.

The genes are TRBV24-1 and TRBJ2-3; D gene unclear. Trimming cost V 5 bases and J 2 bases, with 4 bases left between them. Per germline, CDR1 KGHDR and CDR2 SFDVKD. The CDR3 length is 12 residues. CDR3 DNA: TGTGCCACCAGTGCAGACACAGATACGCAGTATTTT. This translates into CATSADTDTQYF.

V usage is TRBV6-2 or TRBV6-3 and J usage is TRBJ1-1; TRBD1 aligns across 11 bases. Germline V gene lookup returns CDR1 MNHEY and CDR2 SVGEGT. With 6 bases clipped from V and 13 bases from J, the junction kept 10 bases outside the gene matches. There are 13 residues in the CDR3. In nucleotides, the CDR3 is TGTGCCAGCAGCACCCTGGGGACAGGGGGAGGTTTCTTT. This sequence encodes CASSTLGTGGGFF.

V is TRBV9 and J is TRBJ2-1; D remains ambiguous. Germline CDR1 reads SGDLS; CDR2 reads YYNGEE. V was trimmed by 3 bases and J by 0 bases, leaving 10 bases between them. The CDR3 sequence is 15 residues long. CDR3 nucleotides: TGTGCCAGCAGCGGGCCGGCGTCCTCCTACAATGAGCAGTTCTTC. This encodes CASSGPASSYNEQFF.

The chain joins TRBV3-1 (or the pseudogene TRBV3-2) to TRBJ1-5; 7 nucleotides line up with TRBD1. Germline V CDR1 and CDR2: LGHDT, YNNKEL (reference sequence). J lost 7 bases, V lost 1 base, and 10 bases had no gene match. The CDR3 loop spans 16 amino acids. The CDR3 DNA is TGTGCCAGCAGCCAAGGTTCCCGAACAGGGGAGCAGCCCCAGCATTTT. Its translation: CASSQGSRTGEQPQHF.

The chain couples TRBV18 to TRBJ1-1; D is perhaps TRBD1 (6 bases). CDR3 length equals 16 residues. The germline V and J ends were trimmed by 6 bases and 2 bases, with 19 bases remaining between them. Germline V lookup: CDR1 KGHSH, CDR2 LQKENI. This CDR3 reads CASSPTGGGYNTEAFF. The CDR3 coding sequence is TGTGCCAGCTCCCCTACCGGGGGCGGCTACAACACTGAAGCTTTCTTT.

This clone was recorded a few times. In DNA form, the CDR3 reads TGTGCCAGTTCCTCGGGACAGGGTATGTTGCGCACTGAAGCTTTCTTT. It yields the protein CASSSGQGMLRTEAFF. V usage is TRBV19 and J usage is TRBJ1-1; 9 bases match TRBD1. The CDR3 is made up of 16 amino acids. Germline V gives CDR1 LNHDA, CDR2 SQIVND (reference sequence). With V trimmed by 8 bases and J by 4 bases, 14 bases remained unmatched.

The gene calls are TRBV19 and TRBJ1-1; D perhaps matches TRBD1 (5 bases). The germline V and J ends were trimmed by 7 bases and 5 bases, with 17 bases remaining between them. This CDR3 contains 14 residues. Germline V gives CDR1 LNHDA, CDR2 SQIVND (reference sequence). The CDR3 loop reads CASNPQDSGTEAFF. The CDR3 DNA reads TGTGCCAGTAACCCACAGGACTCGGGTACTGAAGCTTTCTTT.

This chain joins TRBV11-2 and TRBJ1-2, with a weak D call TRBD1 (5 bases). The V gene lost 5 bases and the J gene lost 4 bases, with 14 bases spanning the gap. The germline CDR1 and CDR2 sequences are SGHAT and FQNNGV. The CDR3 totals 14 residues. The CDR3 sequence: CASSLNQGPYGYTF. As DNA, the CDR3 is TGTGCCAGCAGCCTAAACCAGGGTCCCTATGGCTACACCTTC.

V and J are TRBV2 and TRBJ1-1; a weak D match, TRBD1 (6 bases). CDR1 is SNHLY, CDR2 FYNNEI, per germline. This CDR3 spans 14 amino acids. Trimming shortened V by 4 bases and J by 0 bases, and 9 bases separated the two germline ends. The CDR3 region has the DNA TGTGCCAGCAGTGGGGACAACGTGAACACTGAAGCTTTCTTT. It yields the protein CASSGDNVNTEAFF.

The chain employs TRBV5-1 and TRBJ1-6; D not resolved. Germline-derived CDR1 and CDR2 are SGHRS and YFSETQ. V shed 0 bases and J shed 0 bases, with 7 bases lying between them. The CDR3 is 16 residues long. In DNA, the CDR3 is TGCGCCAGCAGCTTGGTAGTCACCTCCTATAATTCACCCCTCCACTTT. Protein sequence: CASSLVVTSYNSPLHF. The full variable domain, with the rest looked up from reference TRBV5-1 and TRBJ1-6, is KAGVTQTPRYLIKTRGQQVTLSCSPISGHRSVSWYQQTPGQGLQFLFEYFSETQRNKGNFPGRFSGRQFSNSRSEMNVSTLELGDSALYLCASSLVVTSYNSPLHFGNGTRLTVT.

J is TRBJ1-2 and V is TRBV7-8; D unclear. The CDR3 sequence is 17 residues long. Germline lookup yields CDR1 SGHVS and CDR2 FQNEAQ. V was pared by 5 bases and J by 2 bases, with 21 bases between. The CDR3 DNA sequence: TGTGCCAGCAGCCCATGGGTCACCCTCCTATCAAACTATGGCTACACCTTC. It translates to CASSPWVTLLSNYGYTF.

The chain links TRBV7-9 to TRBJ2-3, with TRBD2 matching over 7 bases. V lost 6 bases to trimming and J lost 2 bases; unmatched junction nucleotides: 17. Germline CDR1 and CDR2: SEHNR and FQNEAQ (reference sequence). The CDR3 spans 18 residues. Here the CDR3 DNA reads TGTGCCAGCAGGAGAAATTCCGGGACTACACTCCCCACAGATACGCAGTATTTT. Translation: CASRRNSGTTLPTDTQYF.

The CDR3: CASSIQGSPVNYGYTF. Here the CDR3 DNA reads TGTGCCAGCTCAATACAGGGGTCCCCAGTCAACTATGGCTACACCTTC. V is TRBV18 and J is TRBJ1-2; 7 bases fit TRBD1. This CDR3 is built from 16 residues. Germline V gene lookup returns CDR1 KGHSH and CDR2 LQKENI. The V and J ends lost 5 bases and 2 bases, in that order; junction bases with no gene match: 11.

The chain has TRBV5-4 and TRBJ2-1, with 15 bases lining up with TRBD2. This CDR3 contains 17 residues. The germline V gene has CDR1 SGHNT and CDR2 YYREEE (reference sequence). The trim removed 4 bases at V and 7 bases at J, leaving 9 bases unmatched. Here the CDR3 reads CASSPNWGLAGGNEQFF. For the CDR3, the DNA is TGTGCCAGCAGCCCGAACTGGGGACTAGCGGGGGGTAATGAGCAGTTCTTC.